A selection of T cell receptor beta chains follows, all from one sample in a study of response to subunit inactivated influenza vaccine. TCRdb called the RT-PCR reads again in MiXCR, with one record for every CDR3 protein. Here the sample spans about 500,000 distinct CDR3 sequences, approximately 15% being singletons. This material consisted of CD4+ T cells sorted from PBMCs, taken roughly 24 months after vaccination. The receptor set was obtained from a man between 50 and 75 years old who received an inactivated influenza vaccine. Each CDR3 is given with its conserved first and last residue. A D gene is named only where the DNA matches it firmly. Size tells how often a clone was seen (once, few, many) or the class of an expanded clone, and some rows leave it out.

V: TRBV14
D: TRBD1
J: TRBJ2-6
size: few
CDR3: CASSPYLGQGSGANVLTF
DNA: TGTGCCAGCAGCCCATATTTAGGACAGGGCTCTGGGGCCAACGTCCTGACTTTC

V: TRBV20-1
D: .
J: TRBJ2-7
size: once
CDR3: CSAAEPYEQYF
DNA: TGCAGTGCTGCGGAACCCTACGAGCAGTACTTC

V: TRBV28
D: .
J: TRBJ1-2
size: .
CDR3: CASSIPGHPPVGDGYTF
DNA: TGTGCCAGCAGTATTCCGGGACACCCCCCGGTTGGTGATGGCTACACCTTC

V: TRBV7-2
D: TRBD1
J: TRBJ1-1
size: few
CDR3: CASSLFTGAMSEAFF
DNA: TGTGCCAGCAGCTTATTCACAGGGGCTATGTCGGAAGCTTTCTTT

V: TRBV20-1
D: .
J: TRBJ2-7
size: few
CDR3: CSARVGYPYEQYF
DNA: TGCAGTGCTAGAGTCGGCTACCCTTACGAGCAGTACTTC

V: TRBV5-4
D: TRBD2
J: TRBJ2-3
size: .
CDR3: CASGSSGSADTQYF
DNA: TGTGCCAGCGGCTCTAGCGGGAGTGCAGATACGCAGTATTTT

V: TRBV7-6
D: .
J: TRBJ2-5
size: few
CDR3: CASSSRRYETQYF
DNA: TGTGCCAGCAGCTCTCGTAGATATGAGACCCAGTACTTC

V: TRBV5-1
D: .
J: TRBJ2-2
size: .
CDR3: CASSSSGRGPTGELFF
DNA: TGCGCCAGCAGCTCATCGGGTAGGGGCCCCACCGGGGAGCTGTTTTTT

V: TRBV5-1
D: TRBD2
J: TRBJ2-5
size: .
CDR3: CASSLGPSGGETQYF
DNA: TGCGCCAGCAGCTTGGGCCCTAGCGGTGGAGAGACCCAGTACTTC

V: TRBV20-1
D: TRBD2
J: TRBJ2-2
size: few
CDR3: CSASPATVGTSATGELFF
DNA: TGCAGTGCCTCGCCGGCCACGGTCGGGACTAGCGCCACCGGGGAGCTGTTTTTT

V: TRBV20-1
D: .
J: TRBJ2-7
size: .
CDR3: CSAARAFGNYEQYF
DNA: TGCAGTGCTGCTAGGGCATTTGGGAACTACGAGCAGTACTTC

V: TRBV5-1
D: .
J: TRBJ1-6
size: few
CDR3: CASSLGRDNSPLHF
DNA: TGCGCCAGCAGCTTGGGGCGGGATAATTCACCCCTCCACTTT

V: TRBV7-2
D: .
J: TRBJ2-7
size: many
CDR3: CASSLVGGWEQYF
DNA: TGTGCCAGCAGCTTAGTTGGGGGTTGGGAGCAGTACTTC

V: TRBV2
D: TRBD1
J: TRBJ2-4
size: few
CDR3: CASKTGENIQYF
DNA: TGTGCCAGCAAGACAGGGGAGAACATTCAGTACTTC

V: TRBV20-1
D: .
J: TRBJ2-3
size: few
CDR3: CSADRLVLLETTDTQYF
DNA: TGCAGTGCTGATCGACTAGTCCTACTGGAGACCACAGATACGCAGTATTTT

V: TRBV24-1
D: TRBD2
J: TRBJ2-7
size: .
CDR3: CATSLAGGYEQYF
DNA: TGTGCCACCAGTTTAGCGGGAGGATATGAGCAGTACTTC

V: TRBV18
D: .
J: TRBJ2-2
size: .
CDR3: CASSPSNSASTGELFF
DNA: TGTGCCAGCTCACCGTCGAACAGCGCCTCCACCGGGGAGCTGTTTTTT

V: TRBV20-1
D: .
J: TRBJ2-1
size: few
CDR3: CSAVGNEQFF
DNA: TGCAGTGCAGTCGGGAATGAGCAGTTCTTC

V: TRBV24-1
D: .
J: TRBJ2-3
size: few
CDR3: CATSDPTKGLSTDTQYF
DNA: TGTGCCACCAGTGATCCGACAAAAGGGCTGAGCACAGATACGCAGTATTTT

V: TRBV7-9
D: TRBD2
J: TRBJ2-2
size: many
CDR3: CASSLGGGAANTGELFF
DNA: TGTGCCAGCAGCTTAGGCGGGGGGGCCGCGAACACCGGGGAGCTGTTTTTT

V: TRBV5-6
D: TRBD1
J: TRBJ2-7
size: many
CDR3: CASATGQLTSYEQYF
DNA: TGTGCCAGCGCTACGGGACAGCTTACCTCCTACGAGCAGTACTTC

V: TRBV4-3
D: .
J: TRBJ2-7
size: .
CDR3: CASSQDARDEQYF
DNA: TGCGCCAGCAGCCAAGACGCCCGGGACGAGCAGTACTTC

V: TRBV20-1
D: .
J: TRBJ1-1
size: .
CDR3: CSAPSYTEAFF
DNA: TGCAGTGCGCCGTCGTACACTGAAGCTTTCTTT

V: TRBV7-9
D: .
J: TRBJ2-1
size: .
CDR3: CASTLRNEQFF
DNA: TGTGCCAGCACATTGCGCAATGAGCAGTTCTTC

V: TRBV7-2
D: TRBD1
J: TRBJ1-5
size: few
CDR3: CASSLGDRAGQPQHF
DNA: TGTGCCAGCAGCTTAGGGGACAGGGCTGGTCAGCCCCAGCATTTT

V: TRBV7-6
D: TRBD2
J: TRBJ2-1
size: few
CDR3: CASSRLAELYNEQFF
DNA: TGTGCCAGCAGTAGACTAGCGGAGCTCTACAATGAGCAGTTCTTC

V: TRBV4-3
D: TRBD1
J: TRBJ2-2
size: many
CDR3: CASRQTGAWTGELFF
DNA: TGCGCCAGCCGCCAGACAGGGGCTTGGACCGGGGAGCTGTTTTTT

V: TRBV5-1
D: .
J: TRBJ2-7
size: few
CDR3: CASSPGALGEQYF
DNA: TGCGCCAGCAGCCCGGGGGCCCTCGGCGAGCAGTACTTC

V: TRBV28
D: .
J: TRBJ1-4
size: .
CDR3: CASIGPNEKLFF
DNA: TGTGCCAGCATCGGCCCGAATGAAAAACTGTTTTTT

V: TRBV14
D: .
J: TRBJ2-7
size: few
CDR3: CASSRNQLYEQYF
DNA: TGTGCCAGCAGCCGGAACCAGCTCTACGAGCAGTACTTC

V: TRBV7-2
D: .
J: TRBJ1-3
size: few
CDR3: CASSLVGGGFGNTIYF
DNA: TGTGCCAGCAGCTTAGTGGGGGGAGGGTTTGGAAACACCATATATTTT

V: TRBV5-1
D: .
J: TRBJ1-1
size: .
CDR3: CASSLGHEIEAFF
DNA: TGCGCCAGCAGCTTAGGCCATGAGATCGAAGCTTTCTTT

V: TRBV6-2/TRBV6-3
D: TRBD1
J: TRBJ1-1
size: .
CDR3: CASSPGGQESITEAFF
DNA: TGTGCCAGCAGCCCCGGAGGACAGGAATCTATCACTGAAGCTTTCTTT

V: TRBV28
D: TRBD2
J: TRBJ2-5
size: once
CDR3: CASSLTGTSGGKEETQYF
DNA: TGTGCCAGCAGCCTGACCGGGACTAGCGGGGGAAAAGAAGAGACCCAGTACTTC

V: TRBV12-3/TRBV12-4
D: .
J: TRBJ2-1
size: .
CDR3: CASSILIHNEQFF
DNA: TGTGCCAGCAGTATTCTAATTCACAATGAGCAGTTCTTC

V: TRBV9
D: .
J: TRBJ2-3
size: .
CDR3: CASSVLGSSTDTQYF
DNA: TGTGCCAGCAGCGTATTGGGCAGCTCGACAGATACGCAGTATTTT

V: TRBV20-1
D: .
J: TRBJ1-1
size: few
CDR3: CSARERGGSEAFF
DNA: TGCAGTGCTAGAGAGCGTGGGGGCTCTGAAGCTTTCTTT

V: TRBV24-1
D: TRBD1
J: TRBJ1-2
size: few
CDR3: CATSDPTGGAYGYTF
DNA: TGTGCCACCAGTGACCCGACAGGGGGGGCCTATGGCTACACCTTC

V: TRBV4-1
D: .
J: TRBJ2-7
size: .
CDR3: CASSQVGSSYEQYF
DNA: TGCGCCAGCAGCCAAGTTGGCAGCTCCTACGAGCAGTACTTC

V: TRBV28
D: .
J: TRBJ1-5
size: few
CDR3: CASSAGTSNQPQHF
DNA: TGTGCCAGCAGTGCCGGGACTAGCAATCAGCCCCAGCATTTT

V: TRBV24-1
D: .
J: TRBJ2-7
size: .
CDR3: CATSVPGAHEQYF
DNA: TGTGCCACCAGTGTCCCAGGGGCCCACGAGCAGTACTTC

V: TRBV7-2
D: TRBD2
J: TRBJ2-5
size: many
CDR3: CASSRLAGVETQYF
DNA: TGTGCCAGCAGCCGACTAGCGGGAGTTGAGACCCAGTACTTC

V: TRBV20-1
D: .
J: TRBJ2-1
size: few
CDR3: CSARHDGLGGDEQFF
DNA: TGCAGTGCTAGACATGATGGGTTGGGGGGCGATGAGCAGTTCTTC

V: TRBV5-1
D: .
J: TRBJ1-4
size: many
CDR3: CASSLASRGEEKLFF
DNA: TGCGCCAGCAGCTTGGCGAGCAGGGGCGAGGAAAAACTGTTTTTT

V: TRBV29-1
D: .
J: TRBJ1-2
size: .
CDR3: CSVEDRIYGYTF
DNA: TGCAGCGTTGAAGACCGGATCTATGGCTACACCTTC

V: TRBV20-1
D: TRBD1
J: TRBJ1-5
size: .
CDR3: CSALGQGVSNQPQHF
DNA: TGCAGTGCTTTAGGACAGGGGGTAAGCAATCAGCCCCAGCATTTT

V: TRBV5-1
D: TRBD1
J: TRBJ1-1
size: few
CDR3: CASSNRGWATEAFF
DNA: TGCGCCAGCAGCAACAGGGGTTGGGCCACTGAAGCTTTCTTT

V: TRBV28
D: .
J: TRBJ2-3
size: few
CDR3: CASSLFQDTQYF
DNA: TGTGCCAGCAGTTTATTTCAAGATACGCAGTATTTT

V: TRBV20-1
D: TRBD1
J: TRBJ1-4
size: .
CDR3: CSVTGSNEKLFF
DNA: TGCAGTGTGACAGGGAGTAATGAAAAACTGTTTTTT

V: TRBV2
D: .
J: TRBJ2-5
size: .
CDR3: CASSTPGPLQETQYF
DNA: TGTGCCAGCAGTACGCCGGGACCGCTACAAGAGACCCAGTACTTC

V: TRBV30
D: TRBD1
J: TRBJ2-6
size: .
CDR3: CAWRRGRLKSGANVLTF
DNA: TGTGCCTGGAGAAGGGGGCGCTTAAAAAGTGGGGCCAACGTCCTGACTTTC

V: TRBV10-3
D: TRBD2
J: TRBJ2-1
size: few
CDR3: CAISESGLARDEQFF
DNA: TGTGCCATCAGTGAGTCTGGACTAGCCCGTGATGAGCAGTTCTTC

V: TRBV10-3
D: .
J: TRBJ2-1
size: few
CDR3: CAISESVYGEQFF
DNA: TGTGCCATCAGTGAGTCAGTATACGGGGAGCAGTTCTTC

V: TRBV6-4
D: TRBD1
J: TRBJ2-1
size: .
CDR3: CASSPQGRSSYNEQFF
DNA: TGTGCCAGCAGCCCACAGGGGCGCAGCTCCTACAATGAGCAGTTCTTC

V: TRBV20-1
D: .
J: TRBJ1-5
size: .
CDR3: CSARDIPDIISPQHF
DNA: TGCAGTGCTAGAGATATTCCGGACATAATCAGTCCCCAGCATTTT